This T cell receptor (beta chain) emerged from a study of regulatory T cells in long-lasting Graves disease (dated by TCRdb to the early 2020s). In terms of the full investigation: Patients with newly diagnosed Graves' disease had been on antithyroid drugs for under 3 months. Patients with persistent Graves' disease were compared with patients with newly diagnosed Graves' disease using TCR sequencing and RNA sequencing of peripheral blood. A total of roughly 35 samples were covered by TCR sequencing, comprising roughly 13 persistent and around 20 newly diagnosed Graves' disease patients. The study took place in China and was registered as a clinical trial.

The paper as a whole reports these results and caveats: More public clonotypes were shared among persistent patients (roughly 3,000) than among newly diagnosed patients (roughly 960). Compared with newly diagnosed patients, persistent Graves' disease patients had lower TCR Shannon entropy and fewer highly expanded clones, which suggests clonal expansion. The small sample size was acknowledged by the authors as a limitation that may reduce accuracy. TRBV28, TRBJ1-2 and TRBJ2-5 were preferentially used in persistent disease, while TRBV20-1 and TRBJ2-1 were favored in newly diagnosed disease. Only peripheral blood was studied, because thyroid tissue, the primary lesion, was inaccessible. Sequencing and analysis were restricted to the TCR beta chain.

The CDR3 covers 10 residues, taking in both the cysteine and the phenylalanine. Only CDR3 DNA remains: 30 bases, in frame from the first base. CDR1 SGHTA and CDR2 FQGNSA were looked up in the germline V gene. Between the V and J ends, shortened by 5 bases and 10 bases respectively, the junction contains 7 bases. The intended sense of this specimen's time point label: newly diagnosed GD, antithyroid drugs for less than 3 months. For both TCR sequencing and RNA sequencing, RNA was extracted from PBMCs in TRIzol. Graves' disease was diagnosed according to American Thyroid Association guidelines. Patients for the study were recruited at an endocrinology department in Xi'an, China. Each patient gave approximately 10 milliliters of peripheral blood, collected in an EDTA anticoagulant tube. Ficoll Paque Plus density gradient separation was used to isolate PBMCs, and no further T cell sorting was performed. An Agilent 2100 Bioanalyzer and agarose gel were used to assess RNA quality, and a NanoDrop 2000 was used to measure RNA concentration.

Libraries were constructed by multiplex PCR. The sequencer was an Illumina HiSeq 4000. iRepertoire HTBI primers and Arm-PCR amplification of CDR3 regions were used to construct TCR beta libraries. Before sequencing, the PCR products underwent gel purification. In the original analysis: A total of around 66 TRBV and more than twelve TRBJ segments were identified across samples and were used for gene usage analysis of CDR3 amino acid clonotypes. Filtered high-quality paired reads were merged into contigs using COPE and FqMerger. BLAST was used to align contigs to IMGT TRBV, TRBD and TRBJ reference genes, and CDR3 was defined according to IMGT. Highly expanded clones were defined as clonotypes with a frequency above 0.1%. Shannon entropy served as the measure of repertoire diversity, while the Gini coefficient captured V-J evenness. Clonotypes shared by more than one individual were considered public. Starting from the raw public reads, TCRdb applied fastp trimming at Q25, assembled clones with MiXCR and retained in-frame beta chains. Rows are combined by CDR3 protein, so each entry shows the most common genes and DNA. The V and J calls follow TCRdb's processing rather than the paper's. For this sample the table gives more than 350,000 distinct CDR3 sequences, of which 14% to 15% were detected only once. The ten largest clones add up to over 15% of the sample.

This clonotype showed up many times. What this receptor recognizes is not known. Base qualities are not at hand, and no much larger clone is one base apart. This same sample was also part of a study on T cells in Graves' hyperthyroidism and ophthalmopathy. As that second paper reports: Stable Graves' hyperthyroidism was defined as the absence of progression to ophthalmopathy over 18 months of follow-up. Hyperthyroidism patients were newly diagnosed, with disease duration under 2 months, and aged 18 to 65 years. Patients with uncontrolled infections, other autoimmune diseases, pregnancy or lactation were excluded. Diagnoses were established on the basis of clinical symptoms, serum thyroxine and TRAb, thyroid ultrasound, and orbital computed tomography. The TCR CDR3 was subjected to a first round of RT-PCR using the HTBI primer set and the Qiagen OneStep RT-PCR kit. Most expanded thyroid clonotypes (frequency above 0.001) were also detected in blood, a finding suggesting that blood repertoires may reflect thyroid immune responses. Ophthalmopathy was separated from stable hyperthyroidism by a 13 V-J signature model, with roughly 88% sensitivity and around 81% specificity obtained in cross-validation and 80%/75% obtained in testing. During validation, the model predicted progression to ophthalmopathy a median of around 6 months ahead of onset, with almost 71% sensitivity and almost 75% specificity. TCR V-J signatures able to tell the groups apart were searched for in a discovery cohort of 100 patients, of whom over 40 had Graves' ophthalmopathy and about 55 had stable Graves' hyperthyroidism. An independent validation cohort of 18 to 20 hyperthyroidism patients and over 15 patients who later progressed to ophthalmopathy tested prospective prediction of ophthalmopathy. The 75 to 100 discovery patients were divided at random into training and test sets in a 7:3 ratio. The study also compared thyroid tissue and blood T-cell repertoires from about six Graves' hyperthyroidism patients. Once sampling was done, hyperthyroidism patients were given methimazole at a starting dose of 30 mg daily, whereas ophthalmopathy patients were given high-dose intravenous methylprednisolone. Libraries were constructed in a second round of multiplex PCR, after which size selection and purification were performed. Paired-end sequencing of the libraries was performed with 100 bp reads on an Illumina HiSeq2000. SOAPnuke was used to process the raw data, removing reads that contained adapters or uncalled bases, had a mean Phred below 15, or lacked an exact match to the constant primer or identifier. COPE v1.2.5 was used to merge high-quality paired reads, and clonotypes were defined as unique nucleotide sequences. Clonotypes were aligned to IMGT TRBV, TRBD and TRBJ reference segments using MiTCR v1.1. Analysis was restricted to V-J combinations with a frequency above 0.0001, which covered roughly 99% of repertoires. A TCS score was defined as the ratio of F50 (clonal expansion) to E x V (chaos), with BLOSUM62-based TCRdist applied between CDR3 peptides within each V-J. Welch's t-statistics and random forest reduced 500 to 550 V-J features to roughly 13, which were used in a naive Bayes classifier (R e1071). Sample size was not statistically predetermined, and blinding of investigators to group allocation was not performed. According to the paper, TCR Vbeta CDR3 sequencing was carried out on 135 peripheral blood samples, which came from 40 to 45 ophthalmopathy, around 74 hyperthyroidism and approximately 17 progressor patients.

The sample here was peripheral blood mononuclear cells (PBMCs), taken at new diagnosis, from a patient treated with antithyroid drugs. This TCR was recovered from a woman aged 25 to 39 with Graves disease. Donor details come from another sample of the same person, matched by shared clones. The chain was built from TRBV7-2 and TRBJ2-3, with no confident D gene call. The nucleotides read TGTGCCAGCAGCCCCCTGGCGCAGTATTTT. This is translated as CASSPLAQYF.